This record concerns one T cell receptor beta chain sequence. This sample is drawn from a study of blood T cell repertoires in COVID-19. About the research overall: T cells, B-cell-depleted T cells, or PBMCs provided the cDNA or gDNA that served as material.

Per germline, CDR1 LNHDA and CDR2 SQIVND (reference sequence). The ends lost 9 bases at V and 9 bases at J; junction bases unmatched: 12. The CDR3 loop spans 15 amino acids. Profiling relied on immunoSEQ multiplex PCR, and the TCRdb table lists in-frame clones only, not all of them. The sample has about 94,000 clones; roughly 87% are singletons. Sequences were obtained from peripheral blood. This rearrangement joins TRBV19 to TRBJ1-6, with TRBD1 matching 9 bases. This TCR was sampled from a woman over 75 with acute or convalescent COVID-19. The CDR3, as DNA: TGTGCCAGCCGACAGGGGGGCGGACGGGGTTCACCCCTCCACTTT. It specifies CASRQGGGRGSPLHF.